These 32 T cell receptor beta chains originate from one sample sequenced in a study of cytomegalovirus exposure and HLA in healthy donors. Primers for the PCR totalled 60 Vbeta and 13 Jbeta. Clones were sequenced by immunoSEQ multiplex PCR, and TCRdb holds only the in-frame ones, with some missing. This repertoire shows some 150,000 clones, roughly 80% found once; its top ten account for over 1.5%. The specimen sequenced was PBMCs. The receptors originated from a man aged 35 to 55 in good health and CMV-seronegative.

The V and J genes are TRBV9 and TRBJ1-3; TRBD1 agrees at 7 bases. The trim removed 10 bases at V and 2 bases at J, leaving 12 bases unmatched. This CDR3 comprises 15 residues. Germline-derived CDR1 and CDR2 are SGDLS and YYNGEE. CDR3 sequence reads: CAYSTGRSAGNTIYF. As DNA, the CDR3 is TGTGCCTATTCGACAGGGAGGTCCGCTGGAAACACCATATATTTT.

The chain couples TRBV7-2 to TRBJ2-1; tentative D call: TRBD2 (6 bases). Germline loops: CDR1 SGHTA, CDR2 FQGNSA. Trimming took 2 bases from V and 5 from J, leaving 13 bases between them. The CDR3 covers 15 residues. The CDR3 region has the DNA TGTGCCAGCAGCTTACAGGCTAGCGTAAACAATGAGCAGTTCTTC. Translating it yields CASSLQASVNNEQFF.

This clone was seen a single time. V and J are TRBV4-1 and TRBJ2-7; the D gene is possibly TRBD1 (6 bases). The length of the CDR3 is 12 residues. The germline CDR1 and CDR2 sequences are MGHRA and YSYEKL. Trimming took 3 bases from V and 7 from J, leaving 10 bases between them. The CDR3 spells CASSQAQGEQYF. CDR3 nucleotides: TGCGCCAGCAGCCAGGCCCAGGGGGAGCAGTACTTC.

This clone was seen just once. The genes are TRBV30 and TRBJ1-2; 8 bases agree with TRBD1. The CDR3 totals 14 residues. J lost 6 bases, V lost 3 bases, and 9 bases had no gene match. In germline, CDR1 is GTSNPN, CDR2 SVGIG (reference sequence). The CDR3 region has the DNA TGTGCCTGGAGCGTCCAGGGGGCGCAGAATGGCTACACCTTC. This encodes CAWSVQGAQNGYTF.

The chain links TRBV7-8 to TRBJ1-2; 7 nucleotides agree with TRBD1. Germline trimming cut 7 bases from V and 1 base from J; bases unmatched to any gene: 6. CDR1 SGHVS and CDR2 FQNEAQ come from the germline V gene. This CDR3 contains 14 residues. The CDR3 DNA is TGTGCCAGCAACTCCGGGACAGATAACTATGGCTACACCTTC. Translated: CASNSGTDNYGYTF.

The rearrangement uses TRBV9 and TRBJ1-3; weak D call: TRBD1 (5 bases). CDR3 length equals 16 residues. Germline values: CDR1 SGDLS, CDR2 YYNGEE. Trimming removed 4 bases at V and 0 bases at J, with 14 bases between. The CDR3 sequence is CASSPNQGFSGNTIYF. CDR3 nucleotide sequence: TGTGCCAGCAGCCCTAATCAGGGTTTCTCTGGAAACACCATATATTTT.

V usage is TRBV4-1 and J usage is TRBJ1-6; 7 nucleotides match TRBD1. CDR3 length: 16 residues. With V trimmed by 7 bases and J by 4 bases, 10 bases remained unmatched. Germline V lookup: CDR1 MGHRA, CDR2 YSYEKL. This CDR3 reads CASMKDGQVYNSPLHF. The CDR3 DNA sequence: TGCGCCAGCATGAAGGATGGACAGGTTTATAATTCACCCCTCCACTTT.

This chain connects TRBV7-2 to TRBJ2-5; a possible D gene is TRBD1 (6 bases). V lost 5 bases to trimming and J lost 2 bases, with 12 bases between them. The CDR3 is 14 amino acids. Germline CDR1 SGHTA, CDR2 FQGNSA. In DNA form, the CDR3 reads TGTGCCAGCAGCCGTCCCGGACAGCAAGAGACCCAGTACTTC. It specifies CASSRPGQQETQYF.

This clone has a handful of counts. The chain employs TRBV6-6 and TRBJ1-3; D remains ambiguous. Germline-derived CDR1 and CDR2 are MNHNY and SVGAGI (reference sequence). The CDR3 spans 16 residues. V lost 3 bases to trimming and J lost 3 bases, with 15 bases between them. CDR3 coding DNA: TGTGCCAGCAGTTATAGGTTCGAGGGCGGTGGAAACACCATATATTTT. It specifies CASSYRFEGGGNTIYF.

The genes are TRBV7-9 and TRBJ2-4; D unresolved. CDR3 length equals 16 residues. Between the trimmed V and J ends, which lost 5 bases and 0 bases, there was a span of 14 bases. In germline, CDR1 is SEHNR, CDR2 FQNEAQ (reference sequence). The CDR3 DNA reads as TGTGCCAGCAGCCAAAGTTCGGGTCTAGCCAAAAACATTCAGTACTTC. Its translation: CASSQSSGLAKNIQYF.

The CDR3 reads CASSLLEGNTEAFF. The CDR3 DNA sequence: TGCGCCAGCAGCTTGTTAGAGGGTAACACTGAAGCTTTCTTT. The chain has TRBV5-1 and TRBJ1-1; no clear D gene. This CDR3 has 14 amino acids. V was cut by 1 base and J by 2 bases, with 9 bases left in between. In germline, CDR1 is SGHRS, CDR2 YFSETQ.

The CDR3 coding sequence is TGCGCCAGCAGCTTGTTAGTTCGTCTATACCAAGAAACCAGGGACACCATATATTTT. This codes for CASSLLVRLYQETRDTIYF. The V call is TRBV5-1, the J call TRBJ1-3; a weak D match, TRBD1 (5 bases). Germline V lookup: CDR1 SGHRS, CDR2 YFSETQ. The CDR3 sequence is 19 residues long. Trimming cost V 1 base and J 8 bases, with 28 bases left between them.

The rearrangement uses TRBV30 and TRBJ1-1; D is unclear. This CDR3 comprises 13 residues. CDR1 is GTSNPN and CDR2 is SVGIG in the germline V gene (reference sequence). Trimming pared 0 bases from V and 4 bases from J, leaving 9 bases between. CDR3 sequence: CAWSVGLATEAFF. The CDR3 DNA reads TGTGCCTGGAGTGTAGGTTTAGCCACTGAAGCTTTCTTT. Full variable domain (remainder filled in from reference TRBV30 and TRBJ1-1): SQTIHQWPATLVQPVGSPLSLECTVEGTSNPNLYWYRQAAGRGLQLLFYSVGIGQISSEVPQNLSASRPQDRQFILSSKKLLLSDSGFYLCAWSVGLATEAFFGQGTRLTVV.

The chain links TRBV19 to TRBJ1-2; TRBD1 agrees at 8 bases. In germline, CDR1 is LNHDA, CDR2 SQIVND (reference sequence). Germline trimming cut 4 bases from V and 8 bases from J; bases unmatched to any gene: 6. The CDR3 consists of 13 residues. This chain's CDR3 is CASSSGQGLGYTF. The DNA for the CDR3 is TGTGCCAGTAGTAGCGGACAGGGATTGGGCTACACCTTC.

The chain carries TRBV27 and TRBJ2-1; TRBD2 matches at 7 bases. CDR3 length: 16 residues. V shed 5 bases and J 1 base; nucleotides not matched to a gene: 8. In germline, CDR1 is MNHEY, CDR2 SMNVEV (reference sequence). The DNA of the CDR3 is TGTGCCAGCAGTCCAGCCATAGCGGGTTCCTACAATGAGCAGTTCTTC. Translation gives CASSPAIAGSYNEQFF.

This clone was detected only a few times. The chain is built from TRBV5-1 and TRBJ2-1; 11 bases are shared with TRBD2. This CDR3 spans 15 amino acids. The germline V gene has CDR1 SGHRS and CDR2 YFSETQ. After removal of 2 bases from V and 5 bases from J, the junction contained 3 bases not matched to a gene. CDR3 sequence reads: CASSLGTSGHNEQFF. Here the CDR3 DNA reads TGCGCCAGCAGCTTAGGGACTAGCGGCCACAATGAGCAGTTCTTC.

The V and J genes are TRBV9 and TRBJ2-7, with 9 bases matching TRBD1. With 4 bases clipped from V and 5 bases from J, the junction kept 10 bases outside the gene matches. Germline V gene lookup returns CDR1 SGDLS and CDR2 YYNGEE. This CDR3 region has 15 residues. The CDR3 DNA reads TGTGCCAGCAGCCCAGCAGGGACAGGGCTGCACGAGCAGTACTTC. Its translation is CASSPAGTGLHEQYF. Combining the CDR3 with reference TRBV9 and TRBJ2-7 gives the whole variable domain DSGVTQTPKHLITATGQRVTLRCSPRSGDLSVYWYQQSLDQGLQFLIQYYNGEERAKGNILERFSAQQFPDLHSELNLSSLELGDSALYFCASSPAGTGLHEQYFGPGTRLTVT.

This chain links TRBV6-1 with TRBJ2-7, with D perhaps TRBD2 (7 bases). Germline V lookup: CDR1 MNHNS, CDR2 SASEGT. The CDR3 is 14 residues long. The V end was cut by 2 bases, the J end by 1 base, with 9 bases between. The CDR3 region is CASSERGGSYEQYF. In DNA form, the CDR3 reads TGTGCCAGCAGTGAAAGGGGGGGTTCCTACGAGCAGTACTTC.

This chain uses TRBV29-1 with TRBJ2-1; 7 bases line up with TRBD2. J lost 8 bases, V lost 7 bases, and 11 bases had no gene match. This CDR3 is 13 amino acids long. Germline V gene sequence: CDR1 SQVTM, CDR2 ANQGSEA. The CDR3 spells CSGGGVEWYEQFF. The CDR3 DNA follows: TGCAGCGGTGGGGGGGTAGAGTGGTATGAGCAGTTCTTC.

As DNA, the CDR3 is TGTGCCAGCAGCCGGTTGACAGGGGCGAACACTGAAGCTTTCTTT. Translation gives CASSRLTGANTEAFF. The gene calls are TRBV5-5 and TRBJ1-1, with 8 positions matching TRBD1. This CDR3 has 15 amino acids. After removal of 4 bases from V and 1 base from J, the junction contained 6 bases not matched to a gene. From germline, CDR1 is SGHKS and CDR2 YYEKEE (reference sequence).

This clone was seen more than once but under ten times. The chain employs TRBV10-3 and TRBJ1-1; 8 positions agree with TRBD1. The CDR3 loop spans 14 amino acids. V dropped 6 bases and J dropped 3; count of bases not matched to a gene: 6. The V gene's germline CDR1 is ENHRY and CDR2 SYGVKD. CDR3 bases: TGTGCCATCAGCCTGGACAGGGCGGACACTGAAGCTTTCTTT. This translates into CAISLDRADTEAFF.

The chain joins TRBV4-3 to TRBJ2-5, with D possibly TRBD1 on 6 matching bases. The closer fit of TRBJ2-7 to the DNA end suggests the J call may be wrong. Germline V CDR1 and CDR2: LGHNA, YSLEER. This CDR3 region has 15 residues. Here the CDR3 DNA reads TGCGCCAGCAGCCCGGGACACGCGAGCTCCTACGAGCAGTACTTC. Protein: CASSPGHASSYEQYF.

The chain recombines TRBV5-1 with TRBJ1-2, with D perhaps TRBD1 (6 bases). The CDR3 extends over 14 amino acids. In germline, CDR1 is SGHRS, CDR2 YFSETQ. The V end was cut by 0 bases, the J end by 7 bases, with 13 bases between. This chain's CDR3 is CASSLAGTTGGYTF. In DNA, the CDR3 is TGCGCCAGCAGCTTGGCGGGGACAACGGGTGGCTACACCTTC.

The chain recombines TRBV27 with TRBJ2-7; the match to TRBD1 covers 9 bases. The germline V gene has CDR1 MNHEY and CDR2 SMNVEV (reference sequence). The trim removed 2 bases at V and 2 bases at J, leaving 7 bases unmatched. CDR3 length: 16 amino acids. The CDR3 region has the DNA TGTGCCAGCAGTTTACAGGACAGGGGAAGGGCCTACGAGCAGTACTTC. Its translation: CASSLQDRGRAYEQYF.

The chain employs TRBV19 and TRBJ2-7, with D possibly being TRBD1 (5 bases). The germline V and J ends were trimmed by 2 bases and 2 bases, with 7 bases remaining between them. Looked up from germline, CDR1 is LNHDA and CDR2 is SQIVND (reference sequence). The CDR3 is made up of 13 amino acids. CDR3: CASSIKGPYEQYF. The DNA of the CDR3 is TGTGCCAGTAGTATAAAGGGGCCCTACGAGCAGTACTTC.

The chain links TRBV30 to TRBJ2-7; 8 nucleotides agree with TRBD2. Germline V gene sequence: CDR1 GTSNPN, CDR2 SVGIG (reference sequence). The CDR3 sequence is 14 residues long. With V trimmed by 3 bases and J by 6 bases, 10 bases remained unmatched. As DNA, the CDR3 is TGTGCCTGGAGCCGGAAACCAGCGGGAGTCGAGCAGTACTTC. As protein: CAWSRKPAGVEQYF.

The CDR3 sequence: CASSRTGTSADLAQYF. DNA for the CDR3: TGTGCCAGCAGTAGGACCGGGACTAGCGCGGACCTAGCGCAGTATTTT. The rearrangement uses TRBV11-2 and TRBJ2-3; 10 positions agree with TRBD2. CDR1 is SGHAT, CDR2 FQNNGV, per germline. The CDR3 length is 16 residues. The V gene end was trimmed by 6 bases and the J gene end by 10 bases; junction bases not matched to a gene: 16.

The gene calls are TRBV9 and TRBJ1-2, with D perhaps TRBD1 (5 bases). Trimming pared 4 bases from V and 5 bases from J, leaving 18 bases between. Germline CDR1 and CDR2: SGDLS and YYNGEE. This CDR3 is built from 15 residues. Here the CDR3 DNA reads TGTGCCAGCAGCCCCCTCTCGACAGTTCCGTATGGCTACACCTTC. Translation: CASSPLSTVPYGYTF.

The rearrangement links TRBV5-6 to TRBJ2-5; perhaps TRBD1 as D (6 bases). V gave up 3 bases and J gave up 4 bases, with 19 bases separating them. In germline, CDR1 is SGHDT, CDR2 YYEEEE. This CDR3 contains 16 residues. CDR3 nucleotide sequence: TGTGCCAGCAGCTCTAATAGGGGGTCCCCGAGAGAGACCCAGTACTTC. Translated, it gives CASSSNRGSPRETQYF.

In DNA, the CDR3 is TGTGCCAGCAGCAGGCGGGACAGGGCTTCAAGCTACACCTTC. It is translated as CASSRRDRASSYTF. This rearrangement joins TRBV7-9 to TRBJ1-2; 9 positions match TRBD1. The CDR3 sequence is 14 residues long. The germline gives CDR1 SEHNR, CDR2 FQNEAQ (reference sequence). J gave up 9 bases and V 5 bases, and 10 bases lay outside the gene matches. The full variable domain, with the rest looked up from reference TRBV7-9 and TRBJ1-2, is DTGVSQNPRHKITKRGQNVTFRCDPISEHNRLYWYRQTLGQGPEFLTYFQNEAQLEKSRLLSDRFSAERPKGSFSTLEIQRTEQGDSAMYLCASSRRDRASSYTFGSGTRLTVV.

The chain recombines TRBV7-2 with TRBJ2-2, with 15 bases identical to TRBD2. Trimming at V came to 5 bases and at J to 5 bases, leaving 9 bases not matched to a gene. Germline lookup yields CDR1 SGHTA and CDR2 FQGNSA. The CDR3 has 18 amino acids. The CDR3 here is CASSRIAGTSGGTGELFF. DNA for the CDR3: TGTGCCAGCAGCCGGATAGCCGGGACTAGCGGGGGGACCGGGGAGCTGTTTTTT. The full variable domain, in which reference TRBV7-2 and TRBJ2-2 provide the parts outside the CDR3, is GAGVSQSPSNKVTEKGKDVELRCDPISGHTALYWYRQSLGQGLEFLIYFQGNSAPDKSGLPSDRFSAERTGGSVSTLTIQRTQQEDSAVYLCASSRIAGTSGGTGELFFGEGSRLTVL.

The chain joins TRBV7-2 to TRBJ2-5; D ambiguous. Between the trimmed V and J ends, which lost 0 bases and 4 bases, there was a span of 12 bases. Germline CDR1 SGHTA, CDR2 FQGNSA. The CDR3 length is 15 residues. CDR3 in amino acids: CASSLARDLLETQYF. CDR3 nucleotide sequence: TGTGCCAGCAGCTTAGCTAGAGATCTTTTAGAGACCCAGTACTTC. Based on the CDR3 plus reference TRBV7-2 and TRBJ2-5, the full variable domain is GAGVSQSPSNKVTEKGKDVELRCDPISGHTALYWYRQSLGQGLEFLIYFQGNSAPDKSGLPSDRFSAERTGGSVSTLTIQRTQQEDSAVYLCASSLARDLLETQYFGPGTRLLVL.